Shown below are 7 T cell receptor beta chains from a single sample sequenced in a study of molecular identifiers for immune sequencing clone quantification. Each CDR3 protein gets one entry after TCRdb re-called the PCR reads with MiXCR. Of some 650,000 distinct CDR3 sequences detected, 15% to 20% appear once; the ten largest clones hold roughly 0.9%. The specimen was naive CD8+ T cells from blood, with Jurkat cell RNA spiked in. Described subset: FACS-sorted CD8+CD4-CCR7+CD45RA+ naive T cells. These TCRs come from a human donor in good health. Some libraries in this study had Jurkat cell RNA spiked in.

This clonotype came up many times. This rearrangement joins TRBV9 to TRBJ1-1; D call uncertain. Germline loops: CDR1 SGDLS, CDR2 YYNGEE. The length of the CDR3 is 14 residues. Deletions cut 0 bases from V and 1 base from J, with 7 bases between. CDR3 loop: CASSVEFENTEAFF. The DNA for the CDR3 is TGTGCCAGCAGCGTAGAGTTCGAGAACACTGAAGCTTTCTTT.

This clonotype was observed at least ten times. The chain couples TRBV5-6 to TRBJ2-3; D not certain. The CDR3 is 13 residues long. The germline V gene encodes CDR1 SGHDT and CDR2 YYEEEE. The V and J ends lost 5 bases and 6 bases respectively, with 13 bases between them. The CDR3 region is CASSFGNRDTQYF. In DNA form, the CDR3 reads TGTGCCAGCAGTTTTGGGAATCGGGATACGCAGTATTTT.

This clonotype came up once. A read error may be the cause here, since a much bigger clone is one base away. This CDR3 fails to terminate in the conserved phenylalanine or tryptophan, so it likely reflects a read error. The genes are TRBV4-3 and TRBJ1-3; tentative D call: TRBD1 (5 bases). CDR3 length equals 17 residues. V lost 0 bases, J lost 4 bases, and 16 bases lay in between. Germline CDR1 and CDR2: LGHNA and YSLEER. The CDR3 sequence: CASSQDRWQGSGNTIYY. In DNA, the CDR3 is TGCGCCAGCAGCCAAGATCGTTGGCAGGGATCCGGAAACACCATATATTAT.

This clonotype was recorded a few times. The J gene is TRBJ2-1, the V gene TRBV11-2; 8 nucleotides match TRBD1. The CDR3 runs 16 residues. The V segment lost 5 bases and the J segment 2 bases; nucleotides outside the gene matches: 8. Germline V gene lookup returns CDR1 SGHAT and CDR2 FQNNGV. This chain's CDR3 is CASSEAGTGPYNEQFF. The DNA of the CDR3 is TGTGCCAGCAGCGAAGCCGGGACAGGCCCCTACAATGAGCAGTTCTTC.

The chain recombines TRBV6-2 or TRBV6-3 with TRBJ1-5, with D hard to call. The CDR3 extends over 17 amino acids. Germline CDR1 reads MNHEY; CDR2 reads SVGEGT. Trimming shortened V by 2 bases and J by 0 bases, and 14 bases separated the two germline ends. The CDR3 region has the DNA TGTGCCAGCAGTTACCCCTCCGCAGGCTATAGCAATCAGCCCCAGCATTTT. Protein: CASSYPSAGYSNQPQHF.

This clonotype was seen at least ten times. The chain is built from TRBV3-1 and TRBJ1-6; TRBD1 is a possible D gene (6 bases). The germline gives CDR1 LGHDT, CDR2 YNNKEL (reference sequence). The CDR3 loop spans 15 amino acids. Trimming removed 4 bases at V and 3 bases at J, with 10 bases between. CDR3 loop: CASSPRDIYNSPLHF. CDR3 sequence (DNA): TGTGCCAGCAGCCCCCGGGACATCTATAATTCACCCCTCCACTTT.

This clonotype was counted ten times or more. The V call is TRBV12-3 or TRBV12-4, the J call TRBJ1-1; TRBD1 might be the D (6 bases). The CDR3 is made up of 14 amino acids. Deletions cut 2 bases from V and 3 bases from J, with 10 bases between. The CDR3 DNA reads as TGTGCCAGCAGTTTAATGGGGGCTTACACTGAAGCTTTCTTT. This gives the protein CASSLMGAYTEAFF.